Listed here are 21 T cell receptor beta chains from one sample, sequenced in a study of blood T cell repertoires in COVID-19. This table comes from immunoSEQ multiplex PCR, and its TCRdb copy is limited to in-frame clones, with some not included. The sample consists of roughly 150,000 clones, around 79% of them appearing once. Sequenced input: PBMCs or T cells enriched from blood (not recorded which). These receptors all come from a woman aged 65 to 85 in a cohort exposed to, infected with or recovered from COVID-19 (not recorded which).

J is TRBJ2-6 and V is TRBV24-1; D is uncertain. Looked up from germline, CDR1 is KGHDR and CDR2 is SFDVKD. The CDR3 length is 17 residues. Trimming took 5 bases from V and 4 from J, leaving 17 bases between them. CDR3 coding DNA: TGTGCCACCAGTGCGGGTGGTACGAGTGCCGGGGCCAACGTCCTGACTTTC. Residues: CATSAGGTSAGANVLTF.

Here the CDR3 reads CAISGGLQETQYF. The CDR3 DNA reads TGTGCCATCAGTGGGGGACTCCAAGAGACCCAGTACTTC. The gene calls are TRBV10-3 and TRBJ2-5; D may be TRBD2 (6 bases). V was shortened by 4 bases and J by 1 base, with 7 bases between the two germline ends. The CDR3 is made up of 13 amino acids. Germline loops: CDR1 ENHRY, CDR2 SYGVKD.

As DNA, the CDR3 is TGTGCCAGCTCACCGCCGGGACTAGCGGGACTATATGAGCAGTTCTTC. Protein product: CASSPPGLAGLYEQFF. V and J are TRBV18 and TRBJ2-1; 13 bases are a match to TRBD2. Germline values: CDR1 KGHSH, CDR2 LQKENI. With 3 bases clipped from V and 8 bases from J, the junction kept 7 bases outside the gene matches. CDR3 length: 16 residues.

This chain uses TRBV9 with TRBJ2-3, with 9 bases matching TRBD2. After removal of 3 bases from V and 3 bases from J, the junction contained 2 bases not matched to a gene. The CDR3 spans 14 residues. Germline CDR1 reads SGDLS; CDR2 reads YYNGEE. The CDR3 DNA reads as TGTGCCAGCAGCGCTAGCGGGAATACAGATACGCAGTATTTT. This encodes CASSASGNTDTQYF.

This clone was detected once. The V and J genes are TRBV4-2 and TRBJ2-3; 7 bases match TRBD1. This CDR3 spans 15 amino acids. The germline V gene encodes CDR1 LGHNA and CDR2 YNFKEQ. Trimming removed 2 bases from V and 5 bases from J; junction bases left unmatched: 7. CDR3 residues: CASSQQTGQGDTQYF. CDR3 nucleotide sequence: TGTGCCAGCAGCCAACAGACAGGGCAAGGAGATACGCAGTATTTT.

This clone was found a few times. The chain combines TRBV28 with TRBJ2-3, with 7 bases fitting TRBD2. V was clipped by 5 bases and J by 4 bases; unmatched bases: 15. CDR3 length: 17 amino acids. Germline values: CDR1 MDHEN, CDR2 SYDVKM. The CDR3 DNA follows: TGTGCCAGCAGTCGATACTCCCCAGGACTAGATGCAGATACGCAGTATTTT. Amino acid sequence: CASSRYSPGLDADTQYF.

V and J are TRBV11-1 and TRBJ2-1; weak D call: TRBD2 (6 bases). V was shortened by 6 bases and J by 5 bases, with 14 bases between the two germline ends. The CDR3 runs to 14 residues. Germline V gives CDR1 SGHAT, CDR2 FQDESV (reference sequence). The CDR3 protein is CASSRRGGDNEQFF. CDR3 sequence (DNA): TGTGCCAGCAGTCGGAGGGGAGGTGACAATGAGCAGTTCTTC.

The chain employs TRBV11-2 and TRBJ1-5, with a possible D match to TRBD1 (5 bases). CDR1 is SGHAT, CDR2 FQNNGV, per germline. This CDR3 spans 15 amino acids. V was clipped by 2 bases and J by 10 bases, with 18 bases between them. CDR3 bases: TGTGCCAGCAGCTTATCGGCGGACGGGGGAGTACCCCAGCATTTT. Protein product: CASSLSADGGVPQHF.

This clone was counted many times. This chain uses TRBV7-9 with TRBJ1-6; D ambiguous. The germline V and J ends were trimmed by 0 bases and 5 bases, with 8 bases remaining between them. The CDR3 sequence is 15 residues long. Germline V CDR1 and CDR2: SEHNR, FQNEAQ (reference sequence). CDR3 sequence: CASSLARLNNSPLHF. CDR3 DNA: TGTGCCAGCAGCTTAGCGCGCCTTAATAATTCACCCCTCCACTTT.

This clone has just a few counts. The CDR3 sequence is CASSLLSAGSPDTQYF. In DNA form, the CDR3 reads TGTGCCAGCAGTTTATTAAGTGCGGGGTCACCAGATACGCAGTATTTT. This rearrangement joins TRBV27 to TRBJ2-3; tentatively, D is TRBD2 (6 bases). This CDR3 is 16 amino acids long. Germline V gene sequence: CDR1 MNHEY, CDR2 SMNVEV (reference sequence). V lost 1 base to trimming and J lost 4 bases, with 15 bases between them.

In this sample, this clone turned up once. V gene TRBV9 combines with J gene TRBJ2-3; TRBD2 agrees at 13 bases. Germline trimming cut 4 bases from V and 3 bases from J; bases unmatched to any gene: 5. This CDR3 is built from 16 residues. The germline V gene encodes CDR1 SGDLS and CDR2 YYNGEE. The CDR3 spells CASSTRGLAGTDTQYF. The CDR3 DNA reads as TGTGCCAGCAGCACCAGGGGACTAGCGGGAACAGATACGCAGTATTTT.

The chain links TRBV11-2 to TRBJ2-1; tentative D call: TRBD1 (6 bases). Germline lookup yields CDR1 SGHAT and CDR2 FQNNGV. There are 15 residues in the CDR3. Deletions cut 1 base from V and 4 bases from J, with 11 bases between. The CDR3 DNA sequence: TGTGCCAGCAGCTTAGGTCCGGGACAATACAATGAGCAGTTCTTC. Amino acid sequence: CASSLGPGQYNEQFF.

This chain links TRBV5-5 with TRBJ2-7, with D possibly matching TRBD2 (5 bases). Trimming removed 4 bases from V and 5 bases from J, with 13 bases in between. The CDR3 consists of 13 residues. Germline assignment: CDR1 SGHKS and CDR2 YYEKEE (reference sequence). CDR3 bases: TGTGCCAGCAGCCCTTGGAGGCAGGACGAGCAGTACTTC. Its protein product is CASSPWRQDEQYF.

The CDR3 protein is CASSPDRTSGNTIYF. Written as DNA, the CDR3 is TGTGCCAGCAGCCCGGACAGGACCTCTGGAAACACCATATATTTT. This chain joins TRBV11-2 and TRBJ1-3; 7 positions match TRBD1. The CDR3 spans 15 residues. V was pared by 5 bases and J by 0 bases, with 4 bases of the junction left unmatched. Germline assignment: CDR1 SGHAT and CDR2 FQNNGV.

The rearrangement links TRBV6-5 to TRBJ1-2, with a possible D match to TRBD1 (5 bases). This CDR3 is 13 amino acids long. Germline lookup yields CDR1 MNHEY and CDR2 SVGAGI. Trimming took 4 bases from V and 4 from J, leaving 10 bases between them. CDR3 coding DNA: TGTGCCAGCAGTTCTCAGGGTGCCTATGGCTACACCTTC. This translates into CASSSQGAYGYTF.

The gene calls are TRBV29-1 and TRBJ1-4, with TRBD1 identical over 8 bases. There are 12 residues in the CDR3. Germline CDR1 is SQVTM and CDR2 is ANQGSEA. The J segment lost 7 bases and the V segment lost 7 bases, leaving 5 bases of the junction unmatched. CDR3 residues: CSARTGSEKLFF. The CDR3 coding sequence is TGCAGCGCCCGGACAGGGAGTGAAAAACTGTTTTTT.

The CDR3 protein is CASSLGLAGEIEQFF. CDR3 sequence (DNA): TGTGCCAGCAGCTTAGGTCTAGCGGGAGAAATTGAGCAGTTCTTC. The J gene is TRBJ2-1, the V gene TRBV7-2; 10 nucleotides line up with TRBD2. CDR1 is SGHTA, CDR2 FQGNSA, per germline. Trimming removed 1 base from V and 9 bases from J; junction bases left unmatched: 6. This CDR3 spans 15 amino acids.

This clone was seen only a few times. This chain uses TRBV11-1 with TRBJ2-7; D may be TRBD2 (5 bases). The CDR3 is made up of 11 amino acids. Germline V lookup: CDR1 SGHAT, CDR2 FQDESV (reference sequence). Trimming shortened V by 4 bases and J by 9 bases, and 10 bases separated the two germline ends. CDR3 loop: CASSSGSGQYF. Written as DNA, the CDR3 is TGTGCCAGCAGCTCGGGATCGGGGCAGTACTTC.

The rearrangement joins TRBV5-5 to TRBJ1-2; no reliable D call. V was clipped by 2 bases and J by 0 bases, with 8 bases between them. There are 14 residues in the CDR3. CDR1 is SGHKS, CDR2 YYEKEE, per germline (reference sequence). In DNA form, the CDR3 reads TGTGCCAGCAGCTTATCAACAGCTAACTATGGCTACACCTTC. Amino acid sequence: CASSLSTANYGYTF. The variable domain in full, completed from reference TRBV5-5 and TRBJ1-2, reads DAGVTQSPTHLIKTRGQQVTLRCSPISGHKSVSWYQQVLGQGPQFIFQYYEKEERGRGNFPDRFSARQFPNYSSELNVNALLLGDSALYLCASSLSTANYGYTFGSGTRLTVV.

This chain connects TRBV28 to TRBJ2-5, with 10 bases aligning to TRBD2. V lost 6 bases, J lost 3 bases, and 10 bases stayed unmatched. The CDR3 consists of 16 residues. CDR1 MDHEN and CDR2 SYDVKM come from the germline V gene. CDR3 loop: CASSSAGTSVKETQYF. DNA of the CDR3: TGTGCCAGCAGCTCTGCCGGGACTAGCGTTAAAGAGACCCAGTACTTC.

This rearrangement joins TRBV3-1 (or the pseudogene TRBV3-2) to TRBJ1-3; D call uncertain. CDR1 is LGHDT and CDR2 is YNNKEL in the germline V gene (reference sequence). The V gene lost 5 bases and the J gene lost 5 bases, with 19 bases spanning the gap. This CDR3 contains 16 residues. The CDR3 bases are TGTGCCAGCAGCGCTTTATGTTTACACGCACGAAACACCATATATTTT. It encodes CASSALCLHARNTIYF.